The 15 T cell receptor beta chains below come from one sample, sequenced in a study of blood T cell repertoires in COVID-19. Using immunoSEQ multiplex PCR, the repertoire was profiled, and TCRdb retains in-frame clones only, with some absent. The data hold 270,000 or so clones, with roughly 90% observed a single time. Sequenced input: PBMCs or T cells enriched from blood (not recorded which). These TCRs come from a man aged 35-49 years who had been exposed to COVID-19.

The chain carries TRBV28 and TRBJ2-7; 9 positions match TRBD1. CDR1 and CDR2 from the germline V gene are MDHEN and SYDVKM. V shed 4 bases, J shed 3 bases, and the junction held 13 bases outside the gene matches. The CDR3 runs to 17 residues. The CDR3 DNA reads TGTGCCAGCAGTTCACAGGGGACAGGGTCAACCCGCTACGAGCAGTACTTC. This encodes CASSSQGTGSTRYEQYF.

The chain recombines TRBV11-2 with TRBJ1-1; 9 bases agree with TRBD1. The germline gives CDR1 SGHAT, CDR2 FQNNGV. V gave up 1 base and J gave up 5 bases; unmatched junction bases: 5. The CDR3 totals 15 residues. The CDR3 DNA reads TGTGCCAGCAGCTTAGGGGCAGGGACAGGGACTGAAGCTTTCTTT. Translated: CASSLGAGTGTEAFF.

The count of this clone is one. This chain joins TRBV3-1 (or the pseudogene TRBV3-2) and TRBJ2-3; 9 nucleotides match TRBD2. J was trimmed by 3 bases and V by 3 bases; bases with no gene match: 13. The CDR3 spans 18 residues. CDR1 and CDR2 from the germline V gene are LGHDT and YNNKEL (reference sequence). The CDR3 bases are TGTGCCAGCAGCCACGTTTTCGTGCGGGAGGGCCTGACAGATACGCAGTATTTT. Encoded protein: CASSHVFVREGLTDTQYF.

The V call is TRBV19, the J call TRBJ1-4; D call uncertain. CDR1 LNHDA and CDR2 SQIVND come from the germline V gene (reference sequence). The V end was cut by 3 bases, the J end by 4 bases, with 15 bases between. The CDR3 length is 16 residues. The CDR3 region has the DNA TGTGCCAGTAGTATCGGCGGGGTCACGGGTAATGAAAAACTGTTTTTT. This translates into CASSIGGVTGNEKLFF.

The V and J genes are TRBV27 and TRBJ2-1, with D maybe TRBD2 (5 bases). V was trimmed by 5 bases and J by 0 bases, leaving 8 bases between them. CDR3 length equals 14 residues. Germline assignment: CDR1 MNHEY and CDR2 SMNVEV (reference sequence). The CDR3 is CASSRGNSYNEQFF. The CDR3 DNA is TGTGCCAGCAGTCGGGGTAACTCCTACAATGAGCAGTTCTTC.

The chain recombines TRBV5-4 with TRBJ2-2; TRBD2 is a possible D gene (5 bases). CDR1 and CDR2 (germline): SGHNT, YYREEE (reference sequence). The CDR3 totals 14 residues. Trimming took off 3 bases at V and 6 bases at J, with 12 bases between the two ends. The CDR3 DNA is TGTGCCAGCAGCTCCCTAGCAGAGGCCGGGGAGCTGTTTTTT. It yields the protein CASSSLAEAGELFF.

This chain links TRBV7-2 with TRBJ2-7; D call uncertain. The germline CDR1 and CDR2 sequences are SGHTA and FQGNSA. The CDR3 is 13 amino acids. The V gene lost 2 bases and the J gene lost 0 bases, with 5 bases spanning the gap. In nucleotides, the CDR3 is TGTGCCAGCAGCTTAACAGACTCCTACGAGCAGTACTTC. Translation gives CASSLTDSYEQYF.

This rearrangement joins TRBV28 to TRBJ1-2; D gene unclear. V shed 6 bases and J shed 5 bases, with 16 bases lying between them. The CDR3 is 14 residues long. CDR1 and CDR2 (germline): MDHEN, SYDVKM. The CDR3, as DNA: TGTGCCAGCAGATCCGAGGGAAAGACTTATGGCTACACCTTC. Protein sequence: CASRSEGKTYGYTF.

The CDR3 is CASSPRPGLSTDTQYF. In nucleotides, the CDR3 is TGTGCCAGCAGCCCAAGACCGGGACTCAGCACAGATACGCAGTATTTT. J is TRBJ2-3 and V is TRBV7-2, with D perhaps matching TRBD2 (6 bases). The length of the CDR3 is 16 residues. V was cut by 5 bases and J by 0 bases, with 15 bases left in between. CDR1 and CDR2 (germline): SGHTA, FQGNSA.

This clone was counted a few times. V gene TRBV5-1 combines with J gene TRBJ1-1; D is undetermined. Germline V gives CDR1 SGHRS, CDR2 YFSETQ. The V gene lost 5 bases and the J gene lost 4 bases, with 12 bases spanning the gap. The CDR3 totals 13 residues. The CDR3 loop reads CASRLERATEAFF. CDR3 nucleotides: TGCGCCAGCAGGCTCGAGAGGGCCACTGAAGCTTTCTTT.

The J gene is TRBJ1-6, the V gene TRBV7-9; tentative D call: TRBD1 (6 bases). The ends were cut back, 1 base at V and 9 bases at J, with 22 bases in the middle. The CDR3 sequence is 18 residues long. Germline assignment: CDR1 SEHNR and CDR2 FQNEAQ (reference sequence). Here the CDR3 reads CASSLGGQSHKGGSPLHF. The CDR3, as DNA: TGTGCCAGCAGCTTAGGAGGACAGTCTCACAAAGGGGGTTCACCCCTCCACTTT.

This chain uses TRBV28 with TRBJ1-2, with D possibly matching TRBD1 (5 bases). CDR1 and CDR2 (germline): MDHEN, SYDVKM. V lost 5 bases and J lost 0, with 10 bases in between. The CDR3 has 14 residues. CDR3 coding DNA: TGTGCCAGCAGTCGGACACCAGCTAACTATGGCTACACCTTC. Protein product: CASSRTPANYGYTF.

The DNA of the CDR3 is TGTGCCAGCAGCTCGACAGTAAACACCGGGGAGCTGTTTTTT. It yields the protein CASSSTVNTGELFF. The chain has TRBV6-5 and TRBJ2-2; perhaps TRBD1 as D (5 bases). The length of the CDR3 is 14 residues. V shed 6 bases and J shed 2 bases, with 10 bases lying between them. CDR1 is MNHEY, CDR2 SVGAGI, per germline.

This chain uses TRBV5-6 with TRBJ2-5, with 10 bases lining up with TRBD1. This CDR3 contains 15 residues. With V trimmed by 4 bases and J by 5 bases, 8 bases remained unmatched. Per the germline V gene, CDR1 is SGHDT and CDR2 is YYEEEE. The CDR3 DNA sequence: TGTGCCAGCAGCGCGCCGGGACAGGGGCCCGAGACCCAGTACTTC. Translation: CASSAPGQGPETQYF.

This clone came up a few times. This chain uses TRBV29-1 with TRBJ1-3; D unresolved. Trimming shortened V by 6 bases and J by 1 base, and 7 bases separated the two germline ends. The CDR3 consists of 12 residues. Germline lookup yields CDR1 SQVTM and CDR2 ANQGSEA. The CDR3 nucleotides are TGCAGCGTCACTTTATCTGGAAACACCATATATTTT. Amino acids: CSVTLSGNTIYF.